This T cell receptor (beta chain) is drawn from a study of cytomegalovirus exposure and HLA in healthy donors. Study background: A previous analysis identified approximately 110 million unique TCR beta sequences derived from around 200 million T cells. Approximately 81% of a few hundred genotyped donors fell in the Caucasian-associated ancestry cluster.

Study results and limitations: A link between a missense DCLRE1C variant and TCR beta V- and J-gene trimming emerged from a later analysis. Some V segments, including TRBV6-2 and TRBV6-3, were excluded as indistinguishable.

A word on this clone: The antigen remains unidentified.

Amplification used 60 Vbeta primers and 13 Jbeta primers. Clones were read by immunoSEQ multiplex PCR, and TCRdb kept only the in-frame ones, dropping some. The sample shows about 110,000 clones, 82% of them seen only once. J gave up 6 bases and V 5 bases, and 9 bases lay outside the gene matches. The CDR3 totals 16 residues. CDR1 MNHEY and CDR2 SMNVEV come from the germline V gene (reference sequence). This receptor was obtained from a man aged 50 to 60 in good health and CMV-seronegative. The chain has TRBV27 and TRBJ2-2, with TRBD1 identical over 10 bases. Sequencing input: PBMCs. The CDR3 spells CASSPWDRGGPGELFF. DNA of the CDR3: TGTGCCAGCAGTCCTTGGGACAGGGGAGGACCCGGGGAGCTGTTTTTT.